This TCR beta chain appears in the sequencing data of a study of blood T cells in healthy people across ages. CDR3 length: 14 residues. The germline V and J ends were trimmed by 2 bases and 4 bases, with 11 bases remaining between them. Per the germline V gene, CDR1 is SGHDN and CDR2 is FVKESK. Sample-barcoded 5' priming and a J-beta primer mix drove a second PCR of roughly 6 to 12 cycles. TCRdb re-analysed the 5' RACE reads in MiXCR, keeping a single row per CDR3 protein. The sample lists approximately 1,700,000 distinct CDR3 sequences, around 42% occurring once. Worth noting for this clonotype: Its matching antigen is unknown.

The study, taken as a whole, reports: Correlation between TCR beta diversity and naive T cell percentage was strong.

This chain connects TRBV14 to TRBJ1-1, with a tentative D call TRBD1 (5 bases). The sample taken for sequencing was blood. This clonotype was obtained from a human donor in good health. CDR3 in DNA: TGTGCCAGCAGCCAACCCGGGGGACGCACTGAAGCTTTCTTT. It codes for CASSQPGGRTEAFF.